What follows are 10 T cell receptor beta chains derived from one specimen sequenced in a study of Graves' ophthalmopathy and Graves' hyperthyroidism. RNA transcripts were the template, and TCR beta CDR3 regions were amplified from them. Investigators did first-round RT-PCR with HTBI primers, then second-round multiplex PCR. TCRdb reprocessed the multiplex PCR reads with MiXCR, giving one entry per CDR3 protein. The profile covers 650,000 to 900,000 distinct CDR3 sequences, with 40% appearing a single time and roughly 46% taken by the ten largest. The specimen sequenced was peripheral blood. These receptors came from an adult man with Graves' ophthalmopathy.

This clonotype was observed many times. The genes are TRBV5-1 and TRBJ2-6, with D unclear. The CDR3 runs 13 residues. Trimming took off 8 bases at V and 0 bases at J, with 6 bases between the two ends. Germline CDR1 reads SGHRS; CDR2 reads YFSETQ. This CDR3 reads CASNPSGANVLTF. In DNA form, the CDR3 reads TGCGCCAGTAACCCCTCTGGGGCCAACGTCCTGACTTTC.

This clonotype was observed many times. V and J are TRBV20-1 and TRBJ1-2, with D unresolved. V was trimmed by 3 bases and J by 5 bases, leaving 13 bases between them. The CDR3 sequence is 13 residues long. The germline V gene encodes CDR1 DFQATT and CDR2 SNEGSKA (reference sequence). In DNA, the CDR3 is TGCAGTGCTAGTTCCCCAGGCTCTTATGGCTACACCTTC. Its translation: CSASSPGSYGYTF.

The chain employs TRBV7-3 and TRBJ2-5, with D maybe TRBD1 (6 bases). This CDR3 contains 16 residues. The germline V gene has CDR1 SGHTA and CDR2 FQGTGA. Trimming cost V 5 bases and J 5 bases, with 21 bases left between them. The CDR3 region is CASSQDSGRGGETQYF. The CDR3 DNA reads TGTGCCAGCAGCCAAGATTCGGGCAGGGGCGGCGAGACCCAGTACTTC.

This clonotype has just a few counts. V usage is TRBV2 and J usage is TRBJ1-5; D might be TRBD1 (6 bases). The CDR3 has 12 amino acids. Germline CDR1 and CDR2: SNHLY and FYNNEI. V was cut by 5 bases and J by 6 bases, with 8 bases left in between. For the CDR3, the DNA is TGTGCCAGCAGTACAGGGTCTCAGCCCCAGCATTTT. Its protein product is CASSTGSQPQHF.

The sample holds many counts of this clonotype. V and J are TRBV19 and TRBJ1-1; perhaps TRBD1 as D (5 bases). CDR3 length: 12 residues. Germline CDR1 and CDR2: LNHDA and SQIVND (reference sequence). The ends were cut back, 4 bases at V and 4 bases at J, with 7 bases in the middle. For the CDR3, the DNA is TGTGCCAGTAGTAAGGGGCCCACTGAAGCTTTCTTT. Translating gives CASSKGPTEAFF.

This chain uses TRBV7-2 with TRBJ1-1; D possibly corresponds to TRBD1 (5 bases). The germline V gene encodes CDR1 SGHTA and CDR2 FQGNSA. The CDR3 is made up of 17 amino acids. Trimming stripped 5 bases from V and 1 base from J, with 20 bases between. This CDR3 is CASSARQGAKPNTEAFF. CDR3 coding DNA: TGTGCCAGCAGCGCCCGTCAGGGCGCAAAGCCGAACACTGAAGCTTTCTTT. The full variable domain, rest sourced from reference TRBV7-2 and TRBJ1-1, is GAGVSQSPSNKVTEKGKDVELRCDPISGHTALYWYRQSLGQGLEFLIYFQGNSAPDKSGLPSDRFSAERTGGSVSTLTIQRTQQEDSAVYLCASSARQGAKPNTEAFFGQGTRLTVV.

A word on this clonotype: Since a much larger clone is just one base distant, this may be a read error. V gene TRBV5-1 combines with J gene TRBJ1-1, with 7 bases aligning to TRBD1. The CDR3 length is 16 residues. The germline V gene encodes CDR1 SGHRS and CDR2 YFSETQ. CDR3 DNA: TGCGCCAGCAGCTTGGCGACAGGGAGGTTGAACACTGAAGCTTCCTTT. Protein sequence: CASSLATGRLNTEASF.

The chain has TRBV6-4 and TRBJ1-5; no clear D gene. The CDR3 contains 13 residues. Germline CDR1 is MRHNA and CDR2 is SNTAGT. Trimming pared 3 bases from V and 9 bases from J, leaving 12 bases between. CDR3 residues: CASSESVLGPQHF. In DNA form, the CDR3 reads TGTGCCAGCAGTGAGTCGGTTTTGGGGCCCCAGCATTTT.

V gene TRBV2 combines with J gene TRBJ1-2; no definite D call. V dropped 8 bases and J dropped 8 bases, with 15 bases sitting between them. Germline V gene lookup returns CDR1 SNHLY and CDR2 FYNNEI. CDR3 length: 12 residues. DNA of the CDR3: TGTGCCAGCTCCCGGGCCCGAGGGGGCTACACCTTC. Translating gives CASSRARGGYTF.

This clonotype has more than one count but fewer than ten. The chain is built from TRBV19 and TRBJ1-3, with a tentative D call TRBD1 (5 bases). Germline V gene sequence: CDR1 LNHDA, CDR2 SQIVND (reference sequence). There are 15 residues in the CDR3. Deletions cut 5 bases from V and 4 bases from J, with 15 bases between. Here the CDR3 reads CASSRGTSEGNTIYF. DNA of the CDR3: TGTGCCAGTAGTCGAGGGACCTCCGAAGGAAACACCATATATTTT.